The 12 T cell receptor beta chains given below trace back to one sample, sequenced in a study of identical twins. TCRdb recomputed calls from the 5' RACE reads with MiXCR, one row per CDR3 protein. The table has 260,000 or so distinct CDR3 sequences, 7% to 8.5% seen once. This same sample was also part of a study on yellow fever vaccine responses in identical twins.

Sequencing used CD8+ T cells sorted from blood. The source is a woman aged 18-29 years in good health.

Details on this clonotype: A much larger clonotype is one base distant, so this may be a read error. The rearrangement uses TRBV7-9 and TRBJ2-5; D may be TRBD1 (6 bases). The CDR3 runs to 14 residues. Looked up from germline, CDR1 is SEHNR and CDR2 is FQNEAQ (reference sequence). Trimming pared 5 bases from V and 2 bases from J, leaving 12 bases between. CDR3 in DNA: TGTGCCAGCAGCGAGCCGGGACAACAAGAGACCCAGTACTTC. Translated: CASSEPGQQETQYF.

As DNA, the CDR3 is TGTGCCAGCAGTCTCCGGGACTACAGTTACAATGAGCAGTTCTTC. Protein: CASSLRDYSYNEQFF. The chain carries TRBV2 and TRBJ2-1; 7 positions agree with TRBD2. J was trimmed by 4 bases and V by 5 bases; bases with no gene match: 8. The CDR3 runs 15 residues. The germline gives CDR1 SNHLY, CDR2 FYNNEI.

This clonotype appeared a few times. The chain couples TRBV28 to TRBJ1-4; possible D gene TRBD1, 5 bases. The CDR3 has 15 amino acids. V lost 9 bases and J 7 bases, leaving 21 bases between the germline ends. Germline values: CDR1 MDHEN, CDR2 SYDVKM. CDR3 sequence reads: CASILSRDGGEKLFF. CDR3 bases: TGTGCCAGTATCCTAAGCCGGGACGGTGGTGAAAAACTGTTTTTT.

This clonotype occurred a few times. The rearrangement joins TRBV24-1 to TRBJ2-7; 9 bases align to TRBD1. The CDR3 has 19 residues. V was clipped by 5 bases and J by 0 bases; unmatched bases: 16. CDR1 and CDR2 from the germline V gene are KGHDR and SFDVKD. The CDR3 nucleotides read TGTGCCACCAGTGCCCTACGGGACAGGGATCCCCTGAGCTCCTACGAGCAGTACGTC. It translates to CATSALRDRDPLSSYEQYV.

The chain uses TRBV15 and TRBJ2-2; the match to TRBD2 covers 14 bases. V was pared by 0 bases and J by 5 bases, with 5 bases of the junction left unmatched. This CDR3 has 18 amino acids. Germline V gene data show CDR1 as LNHNV and CDR2 as YYDKDF (reference sequence). The CDR3 DNA is TGTGCCACCAGCAGAGATCGACTAGCGGGAGGGCAAACCGGGGAGCTGTTTTTT. Encoded protein: CATSRDRLAGGQTGELFF.

This clonotype was counted ten times or more. The V call is TRBV20-1, the J call TRBJ2-1; D not resolved. CDR1 is DFQATT, CDR2 SNEGSKA, per germline (reference sequence). This CDR3 has 13 residues. The CDR3 loop reads CSALISSYNEQFF. CDR3 sequence (DNA): TGCAGCGCCTTGATAAGCTCCTACAATGAGCAGTTCTTC.

This clonotype turned up a few times. The chain employs TRBV7-8 and TRBJ2-1; D call uncertain. The CDR3 is 13 residues long. V dropped 3 bases and J dropped 9 bases, with 12 bases sitting between them. CDR1 and CDR2 (germline): SGHVS, FQNEAQ. DNA for the CDR3: TGTGCCAGCAGCTTGCTTGGGTCTAGTGAGCAGTTCTTC. This sequence encodes CASSLLGSSEQFF.

In this sample, this clonotype turned up many times. The chain uses TRBV11-2 and TRBJ2-1; D uncertain. Trimming stripped 5 bases from V and 4 bases from J, with 12 bases between. This CDR3 is 14 amino acids long. Germline CDR1 and CDR2: SGHAT and FQNNGV. The CDR3 region has the DNA TGTGCCAGCAGCCCAAGGACGACTTACAATGAGCAGTTCTTC. Residues: CASSPRTTYNEQFF.

This clonotype was found many times. The chain combines TRBV12-3 or TRBV12-4 with TRBJ2-5; perhaps TRBD1 as D (5 bases). This CDR3 spans 14 amino acids. Trimming took 6 bases from V and 5 from J, leaving 16 bases between them. The CDR3 spells CASSLDTGRETQYF. DNA for the CDR3: TGTGCCAGCAGCCTAGACACAGGACGCGAGACCCAGTACTTC.

In its sample, this clonotype was seen many times. The chain carries TRBV7-9 and TRBJ2-7; 8 bases are a match to TRBD1. This CDR3 has 15 residues. Germline CDR1 reads SEHNR; CDR2 reads FQNEAQ (reference sequence). Trimming cost V 0 bases and J 3 bases; bases outside gene matches: 4. The CDR3 loop reads CASSLAGTGHYEQYV. CDR3 nucleotides: TGTGCCAGCAGCTTAGCCGGGACAGGACACTACGAGCAGTACGTC.

V gene TRBV18 combines with J gene TRBJ2-7; TRBD1 might be the D (6 bases). Per germline, CDR1 KGHSH and CDR2 LQKENI. The V gene lost 3 bases and the J gene lost 5 bases, with 17 bases spanning the gap. This CDR3 region has 15 residues. CDR3 nucleotide sequence: TGTGCCAGCTCACCCTGGGACACCCTCATGGACGAGCAGTACTTC. It codes for CASSPWDTLMDEQYF.

V is TRBV12-3 or TRBV12-4 and J is TRBJ1-3; 7 nucleotides agree with TRBD1. This CDR3 contains 19 residues. V dropped 10 bases and J dropped 0; count of bases not matched to a gene: 21. CDR3 DNA: TGTGCCATCACACTCGACGCCGGGACAGAAACTAACTCTGGAAACACCATATATTTT. The encoded protein is CAITLDAGTETNSGNTIYF.